The entry below gives a single TCR beta chain sequence along with its context. Enrolment of Seattle patients took place during active infection, and they were followed longitudinally. The sample comes from a study of blood T cell repertoires in COVID-19. Whole-study context: Sites across the United States, Italy and Spain contributed samples from acute and convalescent COVID-19. The analysed material was cDNA or gDNA that came from T cells, B-cell-depleted T cells, or PBMCs.

Germline CDR1 SGDLS, CDR2 YYNGEE. This CDR3 has 16 amino acids. V trimming: 4 bases; J trimming: 9 bases; junction bases outside the gene matches: 16. Only in-frame clones appear in the TCRdb table, and some are missing; sequencing was by immunoSEQ multiplex PCR. Here the sample spans approximately 33,000 clones, approximately 85% being singletons. The V and J genes are TRBV9 and TRBJ2-1, with TRBD2 matching over 7 bases. Sequenced sample: peripheral blood. This sequence was found in a man aged 55 to 70 with COVID-19, enrolled during active disease. The CDR3 coding sequence is TGTGCCAGCAGCCCTTGGGGAGGGCAGACAACGACTGAGCAGTTCTTC. Its translation is CASSPWGGQTTTEQFF.